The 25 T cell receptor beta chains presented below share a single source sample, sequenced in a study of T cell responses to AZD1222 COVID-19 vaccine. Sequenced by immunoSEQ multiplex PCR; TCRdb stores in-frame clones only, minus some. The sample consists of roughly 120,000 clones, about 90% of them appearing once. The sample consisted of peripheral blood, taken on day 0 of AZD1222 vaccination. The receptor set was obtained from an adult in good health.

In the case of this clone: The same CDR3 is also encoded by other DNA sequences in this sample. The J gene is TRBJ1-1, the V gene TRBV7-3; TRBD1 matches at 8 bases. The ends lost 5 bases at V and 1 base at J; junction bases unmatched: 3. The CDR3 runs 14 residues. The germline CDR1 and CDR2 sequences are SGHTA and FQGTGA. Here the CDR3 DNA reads TGTGCCAGCAGCCTAGGACAGGGGAACACTGAAGCTTTCTTT. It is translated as CASSLGQGNTEAFF.

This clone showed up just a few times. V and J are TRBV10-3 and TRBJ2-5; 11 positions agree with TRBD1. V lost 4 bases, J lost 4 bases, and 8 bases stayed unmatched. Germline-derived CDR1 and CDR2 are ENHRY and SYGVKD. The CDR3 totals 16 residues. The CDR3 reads CAISGAGTGGVETQYF. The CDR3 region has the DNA TGTGCCATCAGTGGAGCCGGGACAGGGGGTGTAGAGACCCAGTACTTC.

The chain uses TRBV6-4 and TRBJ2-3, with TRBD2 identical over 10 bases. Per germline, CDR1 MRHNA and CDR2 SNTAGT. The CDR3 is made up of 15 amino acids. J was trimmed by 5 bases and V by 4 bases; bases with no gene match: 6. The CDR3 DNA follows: TGTGCCAGCAGTGTTTCCCAGCGGGGGGGAGATACGCAGTATTTT. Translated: CASSVSQRGGDTQYF.

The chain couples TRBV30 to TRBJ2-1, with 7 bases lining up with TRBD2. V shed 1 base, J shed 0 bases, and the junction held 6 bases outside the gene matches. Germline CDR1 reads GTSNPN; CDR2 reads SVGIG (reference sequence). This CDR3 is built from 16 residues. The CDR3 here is CAWSGGSGHSYNEQFF. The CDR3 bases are TGTGCCTGGAGTGGCGGTAGCGGGCACTCCTACAATGAGCAGTTCTTC.

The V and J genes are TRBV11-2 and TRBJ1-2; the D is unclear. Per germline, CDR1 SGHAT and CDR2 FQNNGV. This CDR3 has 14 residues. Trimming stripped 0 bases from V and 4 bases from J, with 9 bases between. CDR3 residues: CASSLDRGRYGYTF. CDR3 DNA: TGTGCCAGCAGCTTAGATCGGGGTCGCTATGGCTACACCTTC.

The CDR3 DNA reads TGTGCCAGCTCACCCTCGGACAGTCGAGAGCAGTACTTC. Its translation: CASSPSDSREQYF. The chain has TRBV18 and TRBJ2-7, with a possible D match to TRBD1 (6 bases). The V gene lost 3 bases and the J gene lost 7 bases, with 13 bases spanning the gap. This CDR3 contains 13 residues. Per germline, CDR1 KGHSH and CDR2 LQKENI.

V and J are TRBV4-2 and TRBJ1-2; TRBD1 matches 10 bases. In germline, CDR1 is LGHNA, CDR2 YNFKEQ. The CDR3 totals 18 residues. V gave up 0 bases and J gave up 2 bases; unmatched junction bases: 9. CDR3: CASSQDRWGGQGNYGYTF. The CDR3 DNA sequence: TGTGCCAGCAGCCAAGATCGGTGGGGGGGACAGGGGAACTATGGCTACACCTTC.

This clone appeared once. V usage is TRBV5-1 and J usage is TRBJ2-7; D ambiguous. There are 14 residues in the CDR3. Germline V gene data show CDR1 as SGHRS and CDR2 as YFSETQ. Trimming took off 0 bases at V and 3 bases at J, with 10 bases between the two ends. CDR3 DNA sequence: TGCGCCAGCAGCTTGGGACGGTCAGACTACGAGCAGTACTTC. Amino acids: CASSLGRSDYEQYF.

The CDR3 bases are TGTGCCAGCAGCTCAGGGACAGGTAACACTGAAGCTTTCTTT. It codes for CASSSGTGNTEAFF. The rearrangement links TRBV7-2 to TRBJ1-1; 8 bases are shared with TRBD1. Germline V gene lookup returns CDR1 SGHTA and CDR2 FQGNSA. The V segment lost 4 bases and the J segment 2 bases; nucleotides outside the gene matches: 3. The CDR3 contains 14 residues.

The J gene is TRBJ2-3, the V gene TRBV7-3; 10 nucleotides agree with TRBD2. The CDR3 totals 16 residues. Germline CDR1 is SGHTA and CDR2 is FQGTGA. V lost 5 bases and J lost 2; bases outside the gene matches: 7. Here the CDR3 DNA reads TGTGCCAGCAGCCATACTAGCGGGGTTGACACAGATACGCAGTATTTT. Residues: CASSHTSGVDTDTQYF.

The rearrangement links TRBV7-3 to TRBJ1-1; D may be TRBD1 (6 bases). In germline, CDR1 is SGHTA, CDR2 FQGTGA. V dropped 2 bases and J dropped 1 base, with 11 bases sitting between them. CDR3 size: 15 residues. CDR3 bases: TGTGCCAGCAGCTTATCACAGGGAGGGAACACTGAAGCTTTCTTT. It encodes CASSLSQGGNTEAFF.

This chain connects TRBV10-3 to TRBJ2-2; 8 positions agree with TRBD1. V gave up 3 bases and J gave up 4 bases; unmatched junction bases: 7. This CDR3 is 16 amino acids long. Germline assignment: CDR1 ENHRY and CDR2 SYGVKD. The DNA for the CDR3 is TGTGCCATCAGTGAAACAGGGGGAGCGGTCACCGGGGAGCTGTTTTTT. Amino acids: CAISETGGAVTGELFF.

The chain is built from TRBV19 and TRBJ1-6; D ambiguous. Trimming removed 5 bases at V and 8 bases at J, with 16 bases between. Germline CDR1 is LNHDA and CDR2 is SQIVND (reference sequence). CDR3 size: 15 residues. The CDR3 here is CASSARTHDYSPLHF. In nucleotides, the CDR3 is TGTGCCAGTAGTGCAAGGACGCATGACTATTCACCCCTCCACTTT.

The CDR3 nucleotides are TGCGCCAGCAGTACAGGGGGCGGCTATGGCTACACCTTC. Its protein product is CASSTGGGYGYTF. V is TRBV5-1 and J is TRBJ1-2; TRBD1 matches at 9 bases. This CDR3 is 13 amino acids long. The germline V gene encodes CDR1 SGHRS and CDR2 YFSETQ. V lost 5 bases, J lost 4 bases, and 3 bases stayed unmatched.

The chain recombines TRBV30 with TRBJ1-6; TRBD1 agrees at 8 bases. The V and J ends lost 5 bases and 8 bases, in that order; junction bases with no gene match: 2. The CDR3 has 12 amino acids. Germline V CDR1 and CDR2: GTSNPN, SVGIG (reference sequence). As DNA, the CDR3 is TGTGCCTGGGGACAGGGAGATTCACCCCTCCACTTT. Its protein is CAWGQGDSPLHF.

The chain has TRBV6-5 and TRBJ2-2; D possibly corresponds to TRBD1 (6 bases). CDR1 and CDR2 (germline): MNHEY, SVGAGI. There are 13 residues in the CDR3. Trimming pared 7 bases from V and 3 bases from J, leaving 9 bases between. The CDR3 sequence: CASIRTDTGELFF. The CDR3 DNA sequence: TGTGCCAGCATCAGGACAGACACCGGGGAGCTGTTTTTT.

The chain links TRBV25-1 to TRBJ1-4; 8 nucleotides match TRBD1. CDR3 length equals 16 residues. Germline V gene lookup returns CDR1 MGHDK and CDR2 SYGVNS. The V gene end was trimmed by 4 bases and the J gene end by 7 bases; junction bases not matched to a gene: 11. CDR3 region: CASSAPRTGQGEKLFF. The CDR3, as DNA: TGTGCCAGCAGTGCCCCCCGGACAGGGCAAGGTGAAAAACTGTTTTTT.

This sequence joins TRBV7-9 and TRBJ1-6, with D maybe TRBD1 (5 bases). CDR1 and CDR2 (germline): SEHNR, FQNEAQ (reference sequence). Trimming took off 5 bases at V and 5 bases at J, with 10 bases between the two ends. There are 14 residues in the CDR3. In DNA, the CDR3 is TGTGCCAGCAGCCCGGGACGGGATAATTCACCCCTCCACTTT. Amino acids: CASSPGRDNSPLHF.

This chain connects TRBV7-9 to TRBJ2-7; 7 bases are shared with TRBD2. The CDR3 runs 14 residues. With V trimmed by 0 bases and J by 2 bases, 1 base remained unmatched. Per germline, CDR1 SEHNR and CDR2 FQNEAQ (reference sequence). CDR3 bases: TGTGCCAGCAGCTTAGCGGGGGGGACCTACGAGCAGTACTTC. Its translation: CASSLAGGTYEQYF.

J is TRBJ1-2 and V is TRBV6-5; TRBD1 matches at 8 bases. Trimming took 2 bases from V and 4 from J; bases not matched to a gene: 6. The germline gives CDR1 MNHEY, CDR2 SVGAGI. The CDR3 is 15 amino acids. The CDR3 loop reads CASSYAAGGGYGYTF. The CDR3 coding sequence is TGTGCCAGCAGTTACGCGGCAGGGGGCGGCTATGGCTACACCTTC.

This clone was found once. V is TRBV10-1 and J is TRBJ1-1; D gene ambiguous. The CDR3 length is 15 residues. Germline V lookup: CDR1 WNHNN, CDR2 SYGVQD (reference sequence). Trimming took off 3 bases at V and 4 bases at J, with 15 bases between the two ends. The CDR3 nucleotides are TGCGCCAGCAGTGAAAGTTATGGATCGGGCACTGAAGCTTTCTTT. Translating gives CASSESYGSGTEAFF.

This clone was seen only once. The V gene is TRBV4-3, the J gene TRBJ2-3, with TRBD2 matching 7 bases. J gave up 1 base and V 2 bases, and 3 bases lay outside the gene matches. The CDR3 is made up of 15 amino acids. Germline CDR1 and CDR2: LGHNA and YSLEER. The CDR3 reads CASSQLAVGTDTQYF. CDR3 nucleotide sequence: TGCGCCAGCAGCCAACTAGCGGTCGGCACAGATACGCAGTATTTT.

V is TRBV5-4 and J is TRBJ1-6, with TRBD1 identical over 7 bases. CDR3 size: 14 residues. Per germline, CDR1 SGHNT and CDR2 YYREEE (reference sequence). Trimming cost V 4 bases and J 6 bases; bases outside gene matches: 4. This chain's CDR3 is CASSRGQLNSPLHF. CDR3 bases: TGTGCCAGCAGCCGGGGACAGCTTAATTCACCCCTCCACTTT.

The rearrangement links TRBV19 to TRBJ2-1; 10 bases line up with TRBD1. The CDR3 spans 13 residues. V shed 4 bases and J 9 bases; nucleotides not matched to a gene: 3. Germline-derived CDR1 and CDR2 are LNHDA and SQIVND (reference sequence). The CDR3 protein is CASSRQGAGEQFF. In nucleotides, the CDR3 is TGTGCCAGTAGTAGACAGGGGGCTGGTGAGCAGTTCTTC. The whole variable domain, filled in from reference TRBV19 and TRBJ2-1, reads DGGITQSPKYLFRKEGQNVTLSCEQNLNHDAMYWYRQDPGQGLRLIYYSQIVNDFQKGDIAEGYSVSREKKESFPLTVTSAQKNPTAFYLCASSRQGAGEQFFGPGTRLTVL.

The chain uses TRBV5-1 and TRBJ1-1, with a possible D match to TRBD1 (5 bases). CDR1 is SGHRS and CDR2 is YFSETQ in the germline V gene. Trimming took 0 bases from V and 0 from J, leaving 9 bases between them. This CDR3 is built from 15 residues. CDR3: CASSLAGTMNTEAFF. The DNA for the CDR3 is TGCGCCAGCAGCTTGGCGGGGACGATGAACACTGAAGCTTTCTTT.